This TCR beta chain was sequenced in a study of blood T cell repertoires in COVID-19. The junction had 6 bases not matched to a gene; V was cut back by 3 bases and J by 9 bases. Germline values: CDR1 MNHEY, CDR2 SVGAGI. This CDR3 region has 13 residues. Method: immunoSEQ multiplex PCR; TCRdb's copy keeps in-frame clones and lacks some. Of 300,000 to 400,000 clones listed, roughly 88% are singletons. Source material: peripheral blood. This sequence was found in a woman aged 25 to 39 with COVID-19, enrolled during active disease. V usage is TRBV6-5 and J usage is TRBJ1-1, with TRBD1 identical over 8 bases. CDR3 sequence (DNA): TGTGCCAGCAGTTATTTGGGACAGGCCCAAGCTTTCTTT. Translating it yields CASSYLGQAQAFF.